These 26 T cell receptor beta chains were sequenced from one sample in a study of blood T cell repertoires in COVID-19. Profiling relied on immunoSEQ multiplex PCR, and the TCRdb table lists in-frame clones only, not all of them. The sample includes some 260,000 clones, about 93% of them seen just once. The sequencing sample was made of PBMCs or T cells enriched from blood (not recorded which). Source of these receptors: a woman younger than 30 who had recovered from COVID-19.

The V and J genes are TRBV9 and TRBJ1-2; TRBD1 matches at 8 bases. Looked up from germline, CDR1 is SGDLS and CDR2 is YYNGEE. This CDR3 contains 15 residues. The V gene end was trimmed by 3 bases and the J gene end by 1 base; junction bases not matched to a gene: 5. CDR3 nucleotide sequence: TGTGCCAGCAGCGAGGGGACAGGCATTAACTATGGCTACACCTTC. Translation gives CASSEGTGINYGYTF. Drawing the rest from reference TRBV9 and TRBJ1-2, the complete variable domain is DSGVTQTPKHLITATGQRVTLRCSPRSGDLSVYWYQQSLDQGLQFLIQYYNGEERAKGNILERFSAQQFPDLHSELNLSSLELGDSALYFCASSEGTGINYGYTFGSGTRLTVV.

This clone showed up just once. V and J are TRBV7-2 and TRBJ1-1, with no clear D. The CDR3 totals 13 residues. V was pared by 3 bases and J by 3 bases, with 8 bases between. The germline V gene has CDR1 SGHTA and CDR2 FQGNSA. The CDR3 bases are TGTGCCAGCAGCTTCAACATGGACACTGAAGCTTTCTTT. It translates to CASSFNMDTEAFF.

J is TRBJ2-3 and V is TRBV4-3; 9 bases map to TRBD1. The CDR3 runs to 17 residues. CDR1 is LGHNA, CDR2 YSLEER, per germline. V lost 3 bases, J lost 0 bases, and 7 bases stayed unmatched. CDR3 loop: CASSQTPGTGSTDTQYF. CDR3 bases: TGCGCCAGCAGCCAGACACCCGGGACAGGGAGCACAGATACGCAGTATTTT.

This CDR3 is CASSFAGGDGYTF. CDR3 DNA: TGTGCCAGCAGCTTTGCGGGGGGGGATGGCTACACCTTC. The V gene is TRBV5-4, the J gene TRBJ1-2, with a possible D match to TRBD1 (5 bases). The CDR3 sequence is 13 residues long. The germline V and J ends were trimmed by 2 bases and 6 bases, with 11 bases remaining between them. Per the germline V gene, CDR1 is SGHNT and CDR2 is YYREEE (reference sequence). The complete variable domain, with remaining parts taken from reference TRBV5-4 and TRBJ1-2, reads ETGVTQSPTHLIKTRGQQVTLRCSSQSGHNTVSWYQQALGQGPQFIFQYYREEENGRGNFPPRFSGLQFPNYSSELNVNALELDDSALYLCASSFAGGDGYTFGSGTRLTVV.

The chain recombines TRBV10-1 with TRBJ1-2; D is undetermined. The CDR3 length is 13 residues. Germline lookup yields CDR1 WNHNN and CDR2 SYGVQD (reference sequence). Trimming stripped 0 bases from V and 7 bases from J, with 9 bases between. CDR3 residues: CASSESRVGGYTF. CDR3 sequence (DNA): TGCGCCAGCAGTGAGTCACGGGTCGGTGGCTACACCTTC.

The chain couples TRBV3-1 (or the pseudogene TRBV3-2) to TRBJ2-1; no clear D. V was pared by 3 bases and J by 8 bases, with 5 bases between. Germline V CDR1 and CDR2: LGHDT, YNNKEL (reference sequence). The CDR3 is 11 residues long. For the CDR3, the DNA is TGTGCCAGCAGCCACCCAGATGAGCAGTTCTTC. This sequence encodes CASSHPDEQFF.

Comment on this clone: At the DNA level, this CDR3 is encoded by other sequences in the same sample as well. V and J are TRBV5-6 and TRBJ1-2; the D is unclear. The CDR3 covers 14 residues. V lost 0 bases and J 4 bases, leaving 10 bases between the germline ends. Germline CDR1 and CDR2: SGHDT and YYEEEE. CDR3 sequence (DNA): TGTGCCAGCAGCTTGGGCCCCGAGGGCTATGGCTACACCTTC. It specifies CASSLGPEGYGYTF. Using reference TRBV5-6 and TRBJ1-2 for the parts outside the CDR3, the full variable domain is DAGVTQSPTHLIKTRGQQVTLRCSPKSGHDTVSWYQQALGQGPQFIFQYYEEEERQRGNFPDRFSGHQFPNYSSELNVNALLLGDSALYLCASSLGPEGYGYTFGSGTRLTVV.

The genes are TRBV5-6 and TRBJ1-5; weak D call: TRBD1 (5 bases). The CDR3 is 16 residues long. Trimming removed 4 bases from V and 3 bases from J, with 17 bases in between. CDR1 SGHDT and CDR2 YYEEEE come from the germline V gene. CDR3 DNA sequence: TGTGCCAGCAGCGGGGGGGACGTAGAATACAATCAGCCCCAGCATTTT. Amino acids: CASSGGDVEYNQPQHF.

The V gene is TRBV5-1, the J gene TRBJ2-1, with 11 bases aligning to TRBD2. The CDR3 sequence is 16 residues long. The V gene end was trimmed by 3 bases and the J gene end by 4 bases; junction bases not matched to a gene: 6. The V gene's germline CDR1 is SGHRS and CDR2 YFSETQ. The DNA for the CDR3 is TGCGCCAGCAGCTCCCACGGGACTAGCGGATACAATGAGCAGTTCTTC. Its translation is CASSSHGTSGYNEQFF. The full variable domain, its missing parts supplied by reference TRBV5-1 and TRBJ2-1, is KAGVTQTPRYLIKTRGQQVTLSCSPISGHRSVSWYQQTPGQGLQFLFEYFSETQRNKGNFPGRFSGRQFSNSRSEMNVSTLELGDSALYLCASSSHGTSGYNEQFFGPGTRLTVL.

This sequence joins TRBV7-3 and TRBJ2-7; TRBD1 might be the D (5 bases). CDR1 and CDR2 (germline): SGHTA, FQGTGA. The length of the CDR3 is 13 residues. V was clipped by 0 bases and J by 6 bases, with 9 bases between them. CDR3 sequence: CASSLTGQGEQYF. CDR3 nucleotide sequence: TGTGCCAGCAGCTTAACGGGGCAGGGCGAGCAGTACTTC.

The CDR3 bases are TGTGCCAGCAGTGCTCGGTGGGCGCCCGCGTTGGATACGCAGTATTTT. It encodes CASSARWAPALDTQYF. The chain combines TRBV6-1 with TRBJ2-3; D unresolved. V was trimmed by 4 bases and J by 6 bases, leaving 20 bases between them. CDR1 is MNHNS and CDR2 is SASEGT in the germline V gene. This CDR3 has 16 residues.

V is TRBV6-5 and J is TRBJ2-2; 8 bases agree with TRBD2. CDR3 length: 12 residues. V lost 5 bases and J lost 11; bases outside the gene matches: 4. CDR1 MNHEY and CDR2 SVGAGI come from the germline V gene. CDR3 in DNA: TGTGCCAGCAGTAAAATAGCGGGAGAGCTGTTTTTT. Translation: CASSKIAGELFF.

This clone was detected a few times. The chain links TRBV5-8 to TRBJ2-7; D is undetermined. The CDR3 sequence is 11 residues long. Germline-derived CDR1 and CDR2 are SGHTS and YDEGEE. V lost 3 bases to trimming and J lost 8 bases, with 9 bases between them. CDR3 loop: CASSSQAKQYF. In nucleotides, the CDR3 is TGTGCCAGCAGCTCCCAGGCTAAGCAGTACTTC.

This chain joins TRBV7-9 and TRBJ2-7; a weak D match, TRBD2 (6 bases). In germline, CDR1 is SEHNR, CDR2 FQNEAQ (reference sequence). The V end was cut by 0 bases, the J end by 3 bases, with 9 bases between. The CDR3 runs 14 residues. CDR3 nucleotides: TGTGCCAGCAGCTTAGCCGGGAGTCTCTACGAGCAGTACTTC. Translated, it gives CASSLAGSLYEQYF.

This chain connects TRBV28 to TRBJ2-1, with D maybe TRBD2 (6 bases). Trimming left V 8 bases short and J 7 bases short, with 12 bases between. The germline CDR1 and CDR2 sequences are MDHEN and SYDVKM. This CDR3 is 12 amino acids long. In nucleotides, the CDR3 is TGTGCCAGCGGACGGGGGAGGAATGAGCAGTTCTTC. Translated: CASGRGRNEQFF.

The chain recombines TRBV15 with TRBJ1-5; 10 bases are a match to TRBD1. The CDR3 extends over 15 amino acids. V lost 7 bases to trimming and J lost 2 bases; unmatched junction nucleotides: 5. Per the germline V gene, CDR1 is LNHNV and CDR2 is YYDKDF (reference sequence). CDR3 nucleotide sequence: TGTGCCACCACCCCGGACAGGGGGGGCAATCAGCCCCAGCATTTT. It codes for CATTPDRGGNQPQHF.

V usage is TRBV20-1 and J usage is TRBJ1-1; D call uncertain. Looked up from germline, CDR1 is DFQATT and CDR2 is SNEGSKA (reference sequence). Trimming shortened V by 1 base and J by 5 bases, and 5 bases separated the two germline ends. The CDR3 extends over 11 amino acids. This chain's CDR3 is CSARVGTEAFF. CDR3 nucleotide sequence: TGCAGTGCTAGAGTCGGGACTGAAGCTTTCTTT.

CDR3 protein: CATSDLQGTGYTF. The CDR3 nucleotides are TGTGCCACCAGTGATTTGCAGGGTACTGGCTACACCTTC. The chain has TRBV24-1 and TRBJ1-2, with TRBD1 as a possible D gene (5 bases). With 0 bases removed from V and 7 bases from J, the gap between germline ends came to 8 bases. Germline V gives CDR1 KGHDR, CDR2 SFDVKD. This CDR3 spans 13 amino acids.

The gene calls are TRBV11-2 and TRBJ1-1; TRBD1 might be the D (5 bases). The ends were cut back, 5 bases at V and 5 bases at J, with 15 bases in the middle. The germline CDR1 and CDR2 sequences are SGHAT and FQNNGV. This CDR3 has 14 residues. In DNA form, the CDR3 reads TGTGCCAGCAGCCGTTGGGGGGGAGATACTGAAGCTTTCTTT. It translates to CASSRWGGDTEAFF.

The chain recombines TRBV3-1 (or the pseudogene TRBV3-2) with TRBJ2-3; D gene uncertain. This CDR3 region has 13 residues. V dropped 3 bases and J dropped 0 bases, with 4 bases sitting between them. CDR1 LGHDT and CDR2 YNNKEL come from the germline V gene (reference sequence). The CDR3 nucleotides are TGTGCCAGCAGCCACCCTAGCACAGATACGCAGTATTTT. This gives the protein CASSHPSTDTQYF.

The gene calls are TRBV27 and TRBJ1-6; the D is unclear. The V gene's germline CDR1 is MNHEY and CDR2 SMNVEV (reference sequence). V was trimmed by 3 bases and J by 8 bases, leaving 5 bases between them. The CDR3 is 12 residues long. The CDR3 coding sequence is TGTGCCAGCAGTTTTCGGGATTCACCCCTCCACTTT. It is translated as CASSFRDSPLHF.

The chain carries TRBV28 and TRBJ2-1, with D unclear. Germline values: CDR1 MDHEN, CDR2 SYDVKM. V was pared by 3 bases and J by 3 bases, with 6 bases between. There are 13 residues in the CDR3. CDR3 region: CASSLRNYNEQFF. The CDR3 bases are TGTGCCAGCAGTTTGAGGAACTACAATGAGCAGTTCTTC. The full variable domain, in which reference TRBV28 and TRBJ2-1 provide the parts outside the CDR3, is DVKVTQSSRYLVKRTGEKVFLECVQDMDHENMFWYRQDPGLGLRLIYFSYDVKMKEKGDIPEGYSVSREKKERFSLILESASTNQTSMYLCASSLRNYNEQFFGPGTRLTVL.

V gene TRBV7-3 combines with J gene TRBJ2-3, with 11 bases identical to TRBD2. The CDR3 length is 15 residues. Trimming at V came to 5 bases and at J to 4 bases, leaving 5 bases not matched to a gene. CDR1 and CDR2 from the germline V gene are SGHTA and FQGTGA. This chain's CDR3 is CASSVAGGPPDTQYF. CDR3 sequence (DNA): TGTGCCAGCAGCGTAGCGGGGGGGCCCCCAGATACGCAGTATTTT.

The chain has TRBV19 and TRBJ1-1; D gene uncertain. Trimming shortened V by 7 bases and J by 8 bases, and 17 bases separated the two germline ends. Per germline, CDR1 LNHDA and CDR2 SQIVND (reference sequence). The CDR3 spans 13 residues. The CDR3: CASTLAGRREAFF. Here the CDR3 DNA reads TGTGCCAGTACCCTAGCGGGCCGCCGGGAAGCTTTCTTT.

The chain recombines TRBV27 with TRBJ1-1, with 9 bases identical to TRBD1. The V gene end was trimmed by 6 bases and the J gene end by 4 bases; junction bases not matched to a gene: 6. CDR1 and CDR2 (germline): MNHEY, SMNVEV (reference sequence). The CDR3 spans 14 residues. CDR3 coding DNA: TGTGCCAGCAGCCACAGGGGGCTGGTCACTGAAGCTTTCTTT. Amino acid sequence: CASSHRGLVTEAFF.

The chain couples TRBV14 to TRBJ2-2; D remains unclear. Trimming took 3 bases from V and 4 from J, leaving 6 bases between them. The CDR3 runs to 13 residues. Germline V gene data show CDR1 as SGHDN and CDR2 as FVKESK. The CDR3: CASSQGFTGELFF. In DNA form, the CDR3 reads TGTGCCAGCAGCCAGGGCTTCACCGGGGAGCTGTTTTTT.